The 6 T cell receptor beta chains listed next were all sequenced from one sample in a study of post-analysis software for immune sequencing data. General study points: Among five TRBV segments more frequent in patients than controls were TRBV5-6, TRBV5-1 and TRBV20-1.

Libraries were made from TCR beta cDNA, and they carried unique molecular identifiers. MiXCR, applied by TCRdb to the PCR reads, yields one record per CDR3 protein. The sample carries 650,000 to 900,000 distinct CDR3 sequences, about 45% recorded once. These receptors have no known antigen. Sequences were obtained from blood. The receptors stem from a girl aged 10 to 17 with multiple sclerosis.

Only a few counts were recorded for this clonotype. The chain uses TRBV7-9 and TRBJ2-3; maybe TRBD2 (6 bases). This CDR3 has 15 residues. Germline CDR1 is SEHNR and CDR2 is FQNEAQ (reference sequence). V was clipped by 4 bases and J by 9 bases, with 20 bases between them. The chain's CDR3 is CASSSSGTSSPTQYF. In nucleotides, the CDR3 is TGTGCCAGCAGCTCCTCCGGGACTTCAAGCCCCACGCAGTATTTT.

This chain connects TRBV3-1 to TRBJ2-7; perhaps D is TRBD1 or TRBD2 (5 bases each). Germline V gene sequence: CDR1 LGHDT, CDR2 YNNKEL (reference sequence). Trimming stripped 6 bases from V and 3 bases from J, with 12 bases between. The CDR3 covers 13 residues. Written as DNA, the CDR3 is TGTGCCAGCAGGGGGGACGCGAACTACGAGCAGTACTTC. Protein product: CASRGDANYEQYF.

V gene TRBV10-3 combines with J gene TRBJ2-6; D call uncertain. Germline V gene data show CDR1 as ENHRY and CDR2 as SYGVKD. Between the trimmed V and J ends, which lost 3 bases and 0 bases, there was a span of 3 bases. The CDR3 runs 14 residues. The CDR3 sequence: CAISDSSGANVLTF. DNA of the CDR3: TGTGCCATCAGTGACAGCTCTGGGGCCAACGTCCTGACTTTC.

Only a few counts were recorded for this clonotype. CDR3 in DNA: TGTGCCAGCAGCGGACACGACGGTAGCAATCAGCCCCAGCATTTT. Translation gives CASSGHDGSNQPQHF. The genes are TRBV28 and TRBJ1-5; D is perhaps TRBD1 (5 bases). Trimming pared 6 bases from V and 0 bases from J, leaving 12 bases between. Germline V gene lookup returns CDR1 MDHEN and CDR2 SYDVKM. The CDR3 length is 15 residues.

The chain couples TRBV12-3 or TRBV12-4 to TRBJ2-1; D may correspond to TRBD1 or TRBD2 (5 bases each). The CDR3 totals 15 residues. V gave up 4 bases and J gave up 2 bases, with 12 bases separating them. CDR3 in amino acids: CASSSGLVPYNEQFF. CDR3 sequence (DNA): TGTGCCAGCAGTTCGGGGCTAGTCCCCTACAATGAGCAGTTCTTC.

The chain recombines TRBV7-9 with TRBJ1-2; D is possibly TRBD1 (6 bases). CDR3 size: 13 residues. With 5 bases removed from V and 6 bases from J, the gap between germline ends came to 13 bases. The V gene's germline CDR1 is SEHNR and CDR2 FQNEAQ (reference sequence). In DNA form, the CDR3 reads TGTGCCAGCAGCCTTCAGGGGCTTGATGGCTACACCTTC. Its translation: CASSLQGLDGYTF. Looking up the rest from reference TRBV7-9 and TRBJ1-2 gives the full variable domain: DTGVSQNPRHKITKRGQNVTFRCDPISEHNRLYWYRQTLGQGPEFLTYFQNEAQLEKSRLLSDRFSAERPKGSFSTLEIQRTEQGDSAMYLCASSLQGLDGYTFGSGTRLTVV.